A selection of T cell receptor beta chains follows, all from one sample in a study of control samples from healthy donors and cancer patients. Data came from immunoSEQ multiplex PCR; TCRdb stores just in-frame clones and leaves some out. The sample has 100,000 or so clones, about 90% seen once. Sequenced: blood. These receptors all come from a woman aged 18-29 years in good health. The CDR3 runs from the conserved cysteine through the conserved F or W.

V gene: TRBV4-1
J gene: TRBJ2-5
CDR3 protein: CASSQDSGTQGKTQYF

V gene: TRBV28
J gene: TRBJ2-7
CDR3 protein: CASSFPGTYEQYF

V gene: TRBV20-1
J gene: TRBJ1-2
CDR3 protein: CSARSYGYTF

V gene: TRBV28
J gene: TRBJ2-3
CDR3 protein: CASKLSVADTQYF

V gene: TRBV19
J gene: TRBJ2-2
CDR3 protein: CASSMGYNGELFF

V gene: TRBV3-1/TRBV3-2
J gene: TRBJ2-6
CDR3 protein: CASSQDRGPSRGANVLTF

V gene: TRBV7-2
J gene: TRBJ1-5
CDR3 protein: CASSLSERGRQPQHF

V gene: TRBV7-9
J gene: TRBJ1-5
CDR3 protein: CASSLGGFGQPQHF

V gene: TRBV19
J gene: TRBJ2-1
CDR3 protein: CASKAGDNEQFF

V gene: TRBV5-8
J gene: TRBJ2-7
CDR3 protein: CASSFLGTGLYEQYF

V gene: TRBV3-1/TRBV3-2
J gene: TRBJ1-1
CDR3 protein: CASSLRRGALNTEAFF

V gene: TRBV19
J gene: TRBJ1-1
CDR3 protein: CASSTVNTEAFF

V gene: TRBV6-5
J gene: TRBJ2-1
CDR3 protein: CASSLLGGSYNEQFF

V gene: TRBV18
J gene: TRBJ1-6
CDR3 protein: CASSPGTERFPRSPLHF

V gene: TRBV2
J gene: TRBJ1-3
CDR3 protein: CASRDRSSPGNTIYF

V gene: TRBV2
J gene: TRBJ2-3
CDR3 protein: CASRATSGRITDTQYF

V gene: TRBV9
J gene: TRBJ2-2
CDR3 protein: CASSASGTGELFF

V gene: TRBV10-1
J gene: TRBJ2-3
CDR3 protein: CASSVHFGPTDTQYF

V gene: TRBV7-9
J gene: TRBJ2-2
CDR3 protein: CASSLTGPNTGELFF

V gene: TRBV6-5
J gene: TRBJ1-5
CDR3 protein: CATRVREYSNQPQHF

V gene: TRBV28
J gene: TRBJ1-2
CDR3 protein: CASSPSGTNYGYTF

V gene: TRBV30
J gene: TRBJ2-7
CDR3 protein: CAWGRSSYEQYF

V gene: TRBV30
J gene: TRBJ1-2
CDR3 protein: CAWSGTNYGYTF

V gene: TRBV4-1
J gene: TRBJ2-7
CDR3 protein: CASSQGPRGLDEQYF

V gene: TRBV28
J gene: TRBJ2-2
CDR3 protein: CAGRTATGELFF

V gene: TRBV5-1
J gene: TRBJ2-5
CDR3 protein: CASSLGVKETQYF

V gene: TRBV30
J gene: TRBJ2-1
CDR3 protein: CAWNRDTGTGEFF

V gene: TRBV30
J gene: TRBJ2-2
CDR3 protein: CAWPRTTGELFF

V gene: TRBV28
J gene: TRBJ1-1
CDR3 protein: CASRPGGGTEAFF

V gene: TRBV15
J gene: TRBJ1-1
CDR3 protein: CATSRTLTGSTEAFF

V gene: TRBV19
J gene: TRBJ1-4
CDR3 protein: CASSIRLGDRGDKLFF

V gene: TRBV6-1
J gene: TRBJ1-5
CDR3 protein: CASSEGQGSNQPQHF

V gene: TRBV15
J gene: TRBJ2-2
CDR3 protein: CATSRDQLAGRTGELFF

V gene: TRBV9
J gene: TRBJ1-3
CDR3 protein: CASSIGGSGNTIYF

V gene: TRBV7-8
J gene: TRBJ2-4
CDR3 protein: CASSARDRLPLAKNIQYF

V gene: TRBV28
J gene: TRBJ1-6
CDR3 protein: CASSLWDRSSPLHF

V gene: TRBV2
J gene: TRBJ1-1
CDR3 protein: CASSSVVARNTEAFF

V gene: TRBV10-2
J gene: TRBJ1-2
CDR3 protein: CASSDDRSYGYTF

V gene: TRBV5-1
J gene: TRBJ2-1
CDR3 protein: CASSALTSGRQNEQFF

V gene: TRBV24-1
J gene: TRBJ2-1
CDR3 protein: CATSGVTYNEQFF